This T cell receptor (beta chain) was identified during a study of blood T cells in healthy people across ages. Study-wide context: About one barcoded beta molecule per two T cells came from capture by template switching. Study-wide findings and caveats: Roughly linearly, TCR beta diversity per million T cells fell as age increased.

Samples each had at least 5 micrograms of total RNA extracted. Combining a sample-barcoded 5' primer with a J-beta primer mix, a second PCR ran for 7 to 11 cycles. A single record per CDR3 protein comes from TCRdb applying MiXCR to the 5' RACE reads. The data hold some 1.1 million distinct CDR3 sequences, with around two fifths observed a single time. Germline V gene data show CDR1 as DFQATT and CDR2 as SNEGSKA (reference sequence). V lost 3 bases, J lost 2 bases, and 10 bases stayed unmatched. The CDR3 is made up of 17 amino acids. For this clonotype: Its antigen is not identified.

This TCR came from a man between 18 and 29 years old in good health. V gene TRBV20-1 combines with J gene TRBJ2-3; TRBD2 matches at 11 bases. Source material: blood. DNA for the CDR3: TGCAGTGCTAGTCTCGAACTAGCGGGGGAGCACACAGATACGCAGTATTTT. Protein product: CSASLELAGEHTDTQYF.